What follows are 5 T cell receptor beta chains derived from one specimen sequenced in a study of blood T cell repertoires in COVID-19. TCRdb keeps only in-frame clones here, not all; method: immunoSEQ multiplex PCR. The sample lists under 300,000 clones, about 86% seen once, with about an eighth in the top ten. The sequenced material came from peripheral blood. The origin of the receptors is a woman aged 25-40 years with COVID-19, enrolled during active disease.

The CDR3 protein is CASSPLGHEQYF. The CDR3 DNA is TGTGCCAGCTCACCACTGGGCCACGAGCAGTACTTC. This chain uses TRBV18 with TRBJ2-7; D unresolved. Trimming stripped 1 base from V and 5 bases from J, with 6 bases between. Germline loops: CDR1 KGHSH, CDR2 LQKENI. This CDR3 contains 12 residues.

J is TRBJ2-6 and V is TRBV6-5; D possibly corresponds to TRBD1 (5 bases). This CDR3 is 13 amino acids long. Trimming took 9 bases from V and 1 from J, leaving 7 bases between them. The V gene's germline CDR1 is MNHEY and CDR2 SVGAGI. The CDR3 DNA reads as TGTGCCAGTGGGGCGTCTGGGGCCAACGTCCTGACTTTC. Residues: CASGASGANVLTF.

Only one count was recorded for this clone. The CDR3 coding sequence is TGTGCCAGCAGCTTAGGAACTAGCGGGGCTTTCAACGAGCAGTACTTC. This sequence encodes CASSLGTSGAFNEQYF. V gene TRBV7-9 combines with J gene TRBJ2-7, with TRBD2 matching over 10 bases. The CDR3 is 16 amino acids. Losses at the gene ends were 1 base for V and 5 bases for J; bases not matched to a gene: 8. Germline V lookup: CDR1 SEHNR, CDR2 FQNEAQ (reference sequence).

The J gene is TRBJ1-1, the V gene TRBV29-1; maybe TRBD1 (5 bases). The germline gives CDR1 SQVTM, CDR2 ANQGSEA. Trimming took 4 bases from V and 5 from J, leaving 8 bases between them. The CDR3 runs 11 residues. CDR3 sequence (DNA): TGCAGCGTTGGGGGGGGAACTGAAGCTTTCTTT. This encodes CSVGGGTEAFF. The full variable domain, with the rest looked up from reference TRBV29-1 and TRBJ1-1, is SAVISQKPSRDICQRGTSLTIQCQVDSQVTMMFWYRQQPGQSLTLIATANQGSEATYESGFVIDKFPISRPNLTFSTLTVSNMSPEDSSIYLCSVGGGTEAFFGQGTRLTVV.

The chain employs TRBV6-6 and TRBJ2-3; 13 bases match TRBD2. The CDR3 consists of 15 residues. CDR1 is MNHNY, CDR2 SVGAGI, per germline (reference sequence). Trimming removed 7 bases from V and 6 bases from J; junction bases left unmatched: 7. DNA for the CDR3: TGTGCCAGCACTGACGGGACTAGCGGGGTGGATACGCAGTATTTT. It codes for CASTDGTSGVDTQYF.